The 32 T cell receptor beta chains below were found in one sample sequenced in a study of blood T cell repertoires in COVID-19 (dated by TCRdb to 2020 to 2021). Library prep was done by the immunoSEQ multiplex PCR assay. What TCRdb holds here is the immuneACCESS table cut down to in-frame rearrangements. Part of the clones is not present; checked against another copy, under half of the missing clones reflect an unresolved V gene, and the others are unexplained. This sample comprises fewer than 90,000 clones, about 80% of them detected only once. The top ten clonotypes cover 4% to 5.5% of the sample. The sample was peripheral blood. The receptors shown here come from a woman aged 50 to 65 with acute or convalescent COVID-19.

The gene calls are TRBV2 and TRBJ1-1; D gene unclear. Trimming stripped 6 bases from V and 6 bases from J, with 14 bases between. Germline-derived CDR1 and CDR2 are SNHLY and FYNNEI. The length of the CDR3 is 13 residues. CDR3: CASRATELAEAFF. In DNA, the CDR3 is TGTGCCAGCAGAGCGACCGAACTGGCTGAAGCTTTCTTT.

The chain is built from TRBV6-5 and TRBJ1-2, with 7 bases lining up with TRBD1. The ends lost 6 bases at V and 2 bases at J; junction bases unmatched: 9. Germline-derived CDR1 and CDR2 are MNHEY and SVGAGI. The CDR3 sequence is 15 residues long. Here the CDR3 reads CASRRQGGGNYGYTF. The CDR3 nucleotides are TGTGCCAGCAGACGACAGGGAGGCGGAAACTATGGCTACACCTTC.

CDR3 bases: TGTGCCAGCAGTTACTCGAGAGGGGAAGCTTTCTTT. Protein product: CASSYSRGEAFF. This chain links TRBV6-6 with TRBJ1-1; no firm D call. Germline CDR1 reads MNHNY; CDR2 reads SVGAGI (reference sequence). The CDR3 contains 12 residues. V was shortened by 0 bases and J by 8 bases, with 7 bases between the two germline ends.

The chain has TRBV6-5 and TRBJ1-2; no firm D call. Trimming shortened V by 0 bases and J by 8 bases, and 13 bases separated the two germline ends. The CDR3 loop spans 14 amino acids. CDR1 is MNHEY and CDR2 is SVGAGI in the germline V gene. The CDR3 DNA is TGTGCCAGCAGTTACTCTCTTTCGGAGAGAGGCTACACCTTC. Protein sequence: CASSYSLSERGYTF.

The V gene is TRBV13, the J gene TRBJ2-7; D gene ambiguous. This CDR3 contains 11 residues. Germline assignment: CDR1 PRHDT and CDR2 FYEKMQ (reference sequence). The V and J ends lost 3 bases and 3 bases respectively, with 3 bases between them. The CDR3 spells CASSFRYEQYF. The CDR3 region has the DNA TGTGCCAGCAGCTTTCGCTACGAGCAGTACTTC.

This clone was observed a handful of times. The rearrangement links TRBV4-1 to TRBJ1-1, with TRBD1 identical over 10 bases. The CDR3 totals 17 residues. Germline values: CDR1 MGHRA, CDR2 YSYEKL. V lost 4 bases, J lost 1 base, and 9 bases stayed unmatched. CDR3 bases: TGCGCCAGCAGCCCGGGACAGGGGTTATCTACGAACACTGAAGCTTTCTTT. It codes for CASSPGQGLSTNTEAFF.

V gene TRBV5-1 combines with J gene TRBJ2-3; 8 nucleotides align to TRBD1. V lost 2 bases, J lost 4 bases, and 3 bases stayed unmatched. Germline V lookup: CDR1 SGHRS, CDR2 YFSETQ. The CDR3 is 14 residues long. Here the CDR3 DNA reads TGCGCCAGCAGCTTACAGGGGGTGGCAGATACGCAGTATTTT. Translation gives CASSLQGVADTQYF.

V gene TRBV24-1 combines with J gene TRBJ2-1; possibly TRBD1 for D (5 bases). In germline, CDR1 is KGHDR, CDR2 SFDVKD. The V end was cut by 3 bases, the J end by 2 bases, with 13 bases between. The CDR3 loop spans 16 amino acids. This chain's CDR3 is CATSDPDSGAYNEQFF. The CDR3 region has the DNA TGTGCCACCAGTGATCCAGACAGTGGGGCCTACAATGAGCAGTTCTTC.

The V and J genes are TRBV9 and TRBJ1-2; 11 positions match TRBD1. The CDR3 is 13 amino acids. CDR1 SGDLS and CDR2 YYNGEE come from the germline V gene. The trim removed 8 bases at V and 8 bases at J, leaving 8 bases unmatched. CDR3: CASTGQGAQGYTF. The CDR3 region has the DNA TGTGCCAGTACAGGACAGGGGGCGCAGGGCTACACCTTC.

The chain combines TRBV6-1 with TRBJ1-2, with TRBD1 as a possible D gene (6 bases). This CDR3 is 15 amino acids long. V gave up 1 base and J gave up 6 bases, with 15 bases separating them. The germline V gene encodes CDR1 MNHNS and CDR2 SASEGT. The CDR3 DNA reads TGTGCCAGCAGTGAAGGACCACAGGGTTTCAATGGCTACACCTTC. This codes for CASSEGPQGFNGYTF.

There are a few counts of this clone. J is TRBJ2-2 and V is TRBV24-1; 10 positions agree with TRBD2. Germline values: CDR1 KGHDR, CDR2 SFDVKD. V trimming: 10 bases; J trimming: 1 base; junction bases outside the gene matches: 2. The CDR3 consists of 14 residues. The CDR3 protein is CATAGGLNTGELFF. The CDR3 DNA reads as TGTGCCACAGCGGGGGGGTTGAACACCGGGGAGCTGTTTTTT.

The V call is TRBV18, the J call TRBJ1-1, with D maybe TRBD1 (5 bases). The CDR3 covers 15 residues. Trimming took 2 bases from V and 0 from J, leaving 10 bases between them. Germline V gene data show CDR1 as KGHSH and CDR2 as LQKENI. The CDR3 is CASSPWGEMNTEAFF. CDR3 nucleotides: TGTGCCAGCTCACCATGGGGGGAAATGAACACTGAAGCTTTCTTT.

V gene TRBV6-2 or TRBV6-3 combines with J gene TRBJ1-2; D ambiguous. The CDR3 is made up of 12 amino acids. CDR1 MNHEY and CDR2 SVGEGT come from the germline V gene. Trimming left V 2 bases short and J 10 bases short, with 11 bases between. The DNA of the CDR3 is TGTGCCAGCAGTTACCCGCCAGTCCCCTACACCTTC. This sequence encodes CASSYPPVPYTF.

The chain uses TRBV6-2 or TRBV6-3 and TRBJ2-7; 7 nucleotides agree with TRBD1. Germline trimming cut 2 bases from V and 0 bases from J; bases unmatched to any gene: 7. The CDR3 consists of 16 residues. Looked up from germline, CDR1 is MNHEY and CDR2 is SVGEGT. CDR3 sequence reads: CASSYPPGTVSYEQYF. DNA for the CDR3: TGTGCCAGCAGTTACCCGCCCGGGACAGTCTCCTACGAGCAGTACTTC.

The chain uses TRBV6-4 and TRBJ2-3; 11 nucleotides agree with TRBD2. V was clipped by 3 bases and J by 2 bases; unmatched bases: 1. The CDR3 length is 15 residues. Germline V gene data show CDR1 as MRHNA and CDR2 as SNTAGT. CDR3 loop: CASSELAGVTDTQYF. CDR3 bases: TGTGCCAGCAGTGAACTAGCGGGGGTCACAGATACGCAGTATTTT.

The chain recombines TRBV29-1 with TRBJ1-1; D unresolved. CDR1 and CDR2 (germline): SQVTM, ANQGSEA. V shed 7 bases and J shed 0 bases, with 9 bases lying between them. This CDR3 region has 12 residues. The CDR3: CSAIYMNTEAFF. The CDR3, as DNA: TGCAGCGCCATATACATGAACACTGAAGCTTTCTTT.

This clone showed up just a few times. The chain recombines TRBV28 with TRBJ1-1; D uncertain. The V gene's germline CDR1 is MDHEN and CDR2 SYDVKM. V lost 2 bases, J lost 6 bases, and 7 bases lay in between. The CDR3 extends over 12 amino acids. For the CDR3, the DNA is TGTGCCAGCAGTTTAGACATCGCTGAAGCTTTCTTT. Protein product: CASSLDIAEAFF.

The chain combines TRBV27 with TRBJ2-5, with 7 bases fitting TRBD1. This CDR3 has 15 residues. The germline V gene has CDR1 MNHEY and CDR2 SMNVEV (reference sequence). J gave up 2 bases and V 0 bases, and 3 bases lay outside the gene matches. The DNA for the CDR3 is TGTGCCAGCAGTTTATCCGGGACAGCTCAAGAGACCCAGTACTTC. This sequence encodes CASSLSGTAQETQYF.

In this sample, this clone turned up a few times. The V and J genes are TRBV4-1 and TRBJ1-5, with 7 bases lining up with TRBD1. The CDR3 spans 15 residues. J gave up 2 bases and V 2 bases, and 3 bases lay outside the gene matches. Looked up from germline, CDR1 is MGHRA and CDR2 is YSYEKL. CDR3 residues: CASSQIGQGNQPQHF. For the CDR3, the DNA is TGCGCCAGCAGCCAAATCGGACAGGGCAATCAGCCCCAGCATTTT.

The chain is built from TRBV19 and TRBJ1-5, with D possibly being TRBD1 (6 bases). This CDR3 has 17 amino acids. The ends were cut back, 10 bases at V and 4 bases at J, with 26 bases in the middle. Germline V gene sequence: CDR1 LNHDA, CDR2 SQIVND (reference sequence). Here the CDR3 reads CATNVRRGGSFNQPQHF. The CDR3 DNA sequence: TGTGCCACGAACGTAAGGCGGGGGGGCTCGTTTAATCAGCCCCAGCATTTT.

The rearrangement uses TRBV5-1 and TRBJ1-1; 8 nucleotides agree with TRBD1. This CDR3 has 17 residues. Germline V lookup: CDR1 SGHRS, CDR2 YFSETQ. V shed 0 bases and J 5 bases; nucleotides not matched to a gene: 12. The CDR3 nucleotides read TGCGCCAGCAGCTTGGGTCCGGGACAGGCAGCGAGGACTGAAGCTTTCTTT. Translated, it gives CASSLGPGQAARTEAFF. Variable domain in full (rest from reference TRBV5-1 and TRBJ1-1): KAGVTQTPRYLIKTRGQQVTLSCSPISGHRSVSWYQQTPGQGLQFLFEYFSETQRNKGNFPGRFSGRQFSNSRSEMNVSTLELGDSALYLCASSLGPGQAARTEAFFGQGTRLTVV.

The DNA of the CDR3 is TGTGCCACCCTGCCCACAGGGGAGACAGATACGCAGTATTTT. This codes for CATLPTGETDTQYF. V and J are TRBV19 and TRBJ2-3; TRBD1 agrees at 7 bases. Per germline, CDR1 LNHDA and CDR2 SQIVND (reference sequence). The V gene end was trimmed by 10 bases and the J gene end by 3 bases; junction bases not matched to a gene: 10. There are 14 residues in the CDR3.

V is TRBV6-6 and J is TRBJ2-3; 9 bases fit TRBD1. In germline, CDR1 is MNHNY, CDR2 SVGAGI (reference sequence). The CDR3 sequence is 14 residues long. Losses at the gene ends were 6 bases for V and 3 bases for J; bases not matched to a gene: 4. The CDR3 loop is CASRGDRVTDTQYF. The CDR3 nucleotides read TGTGCCAGCAGGGGGGACAGGGTGACAGATACGCAGTATTTT.

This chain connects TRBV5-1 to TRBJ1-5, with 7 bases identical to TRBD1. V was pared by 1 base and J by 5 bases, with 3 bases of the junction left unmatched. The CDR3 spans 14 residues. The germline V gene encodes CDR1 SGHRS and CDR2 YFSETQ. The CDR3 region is CASSLFQGDQPQHF. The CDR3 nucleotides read TGCGCCAGCAGCTTGTTCCAGGGGGATCAGCCCCAGCATTTT.

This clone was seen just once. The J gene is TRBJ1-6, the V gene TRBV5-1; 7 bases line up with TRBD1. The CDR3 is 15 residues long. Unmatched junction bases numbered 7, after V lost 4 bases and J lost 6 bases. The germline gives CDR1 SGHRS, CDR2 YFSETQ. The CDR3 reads CASSEGTVTNSPLHF. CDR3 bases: TGCGCCAGCAGCGAGGGGACAGTCACTAATTCACCCCTCCACTTT.

The CDR3 region has the DNA TGTGCCAGCAGCTCCCGGGTGGTCTATGGCTACACCTTC. This translates into CASSSRVVYGYTF. This chain joins TRBV7-9 and TRBJ1-2; D is ambiguous. The V end was cut by 4 bases, the J end by 4 bases, with 10 bases between. The CDR3 extends over 13 amino acids. Germline V gives CDR1 SEHNR, CDR2 FQNEAQ (reference sequence).

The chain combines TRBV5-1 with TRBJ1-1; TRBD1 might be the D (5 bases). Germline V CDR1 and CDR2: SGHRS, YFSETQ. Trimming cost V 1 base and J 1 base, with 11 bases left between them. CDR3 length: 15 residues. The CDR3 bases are TGCGCCAGCAGCTTGCTCGGGGGTGGGAACACTGAAGCTTTCTTT. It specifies CASSLLGGGNTEAFF.

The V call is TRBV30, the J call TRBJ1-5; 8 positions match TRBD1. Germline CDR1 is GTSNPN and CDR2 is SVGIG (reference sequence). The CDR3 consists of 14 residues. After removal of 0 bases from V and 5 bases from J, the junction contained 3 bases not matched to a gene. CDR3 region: CAWSVYRGDQPQHF. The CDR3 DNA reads TGTGCCTGGAGTGTATACAGGGGGGATCAGCCCCAGCATTTT.

CDR3 DNA: TGCGCCAGCGCCCGGAACAGAATCTCCTACGAGCAGTACTTC. Amino acids: CASARNRISYEQYF. The gene calls are TRBV5-1 and TRBJ2-7; D is unclear. This CDR3 comprises 14 residues. V was trimmed by 7 bases and J by 0 bases, leaving 14 bases between them. The germline V gene has CDR1 SGHRS and CDR2 YFSETQ. Combining the CDR3 with reference TRBV5-1 and TRBJ2-7 gives the whole variable domain KAGVTQTPRYLIKTRGQQVTLSCSPISGHRSVSWYQQTPGQGLQFLFEYFSETQRNKGNFPGRFSGRQFSNSRSEMNVSTLELGDSALYLCASARNRISYEQYFGPGTRLTVT.

CDR3 DNA sequence: TGTGCCTGGAGATTGAAGGGGGCGGGCACTGAAGCTTTCTTT. Its translation: CAWRLKGAGTEAFF. The chain uses TRBV30 and TRBJ1-1, with 7 bases aligning to TRBD1. Per the germline V gene, CDR1 is GTSNPN and CDR2 is SVGIG (reference sequence). The trim removed 3 bases at V and 4 bases at J, leaving 8 bases unmatched. This CDR3 region has 14 residues.

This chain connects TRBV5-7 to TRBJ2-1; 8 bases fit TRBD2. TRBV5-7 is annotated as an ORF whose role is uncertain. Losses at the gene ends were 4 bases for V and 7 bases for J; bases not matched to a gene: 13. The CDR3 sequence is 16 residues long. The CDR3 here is CASSRTGRLAKNEQFF. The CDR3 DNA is TGTGCCAGCAGCCGTACAGGACGACTAGCGAAGAATGAGCAGTTCTTC.

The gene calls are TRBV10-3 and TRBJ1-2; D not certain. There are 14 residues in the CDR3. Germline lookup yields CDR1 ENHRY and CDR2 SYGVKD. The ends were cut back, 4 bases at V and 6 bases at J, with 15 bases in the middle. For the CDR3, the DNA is TGTGCCATCAGTGTAAGGAATTCCGGGGATGGCTACACCTTC. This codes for CAISVRNSGDGYTF.